This TCR beta chain derives from a study of T cell responses to AZD1222 COVID-19 vaccine. Findings and caveats of the study: Every sample of the repertoires postdated the peak T cell response. The study found vaccine-associated CD4 TCRs spanning spike, dominant at 160-218 and 743-854. White British donors predominated, females outnumbered males, and clonal diversity was possibly underestimated.

The table lists this clone with a count of one. Its specificity is not known. Generated by immunoSEQ multiplex PCR, the TCRdb table keeps only in-frame clones and is missing some. The repertoire holds just over 80,000 clones, with about 90% as singletons. The receptor comes from an adult in good health. Sequenced here: peripheral blood, sampled on day 0 of AZD1222 vaccination.

In DNA, the CDR3 is TGTGCCAGCAGCCAGGGCCAGAGCTATGGCTACACCTTC. Translated, it gives CASSQGQSYGYTF. The chain employs TRBV3-1 (or the pseudogene TRBV3-2) and TRBJ1-2; D unresolved. With 3 bases removed from V and 4 bases from J, the gap between germline ends came to 9 bases. The CDR3 contains 13 residues. Germline CDR1 reads LGHDT; CDR2 reads YNNKEL (reference sequence).